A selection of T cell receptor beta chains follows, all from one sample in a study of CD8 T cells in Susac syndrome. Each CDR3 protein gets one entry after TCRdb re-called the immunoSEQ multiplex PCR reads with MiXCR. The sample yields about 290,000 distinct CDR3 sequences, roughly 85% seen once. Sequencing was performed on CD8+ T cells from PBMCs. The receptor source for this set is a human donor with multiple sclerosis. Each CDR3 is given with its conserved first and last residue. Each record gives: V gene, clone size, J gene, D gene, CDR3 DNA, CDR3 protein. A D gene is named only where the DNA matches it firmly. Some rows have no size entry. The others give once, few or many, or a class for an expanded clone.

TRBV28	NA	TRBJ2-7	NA	TGTGCCAGCACGGAATACTACGAGCAGTACTTC	CASTEYYEQYF
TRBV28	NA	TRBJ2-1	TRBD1	TGTGCCAGCAGTCAATACCCTCGCGGGACAGGCCAAGCTCAACTCAATGAGCAGTTCTTC	CASSQYPRGTGQAQLNEQFF
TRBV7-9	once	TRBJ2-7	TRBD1	TGTGCCAGCAGCCCATGGACAGGAACCTACGAGCAGTACTTC	CASSPWTGTYEQYF
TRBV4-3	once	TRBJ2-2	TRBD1	TGCGCCAGCAGCCAAGATACCGACAGGGCCGGGGAGCTGTTTTTT	CASSQDTDRAGELFF
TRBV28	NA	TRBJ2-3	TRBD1	TGTGCCAGCAGTTTACGGGGACAGAACACAGATACGCAGTATTTT	CASSLRGQNTDTQYF
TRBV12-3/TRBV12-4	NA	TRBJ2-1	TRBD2	TGTGCCAGCAGCCCCCACCCTAGCGGTGCCTACAATGAGCAGTTCTTC	CASSPHPSGAYNEQFF
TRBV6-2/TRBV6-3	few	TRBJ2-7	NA	TGTGCCAGCATTTCAGGGACGGCATATCCCTACGAGCAGTACTTC	CASISGTAYPYEQYF
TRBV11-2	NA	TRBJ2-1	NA	TGTGCCAGCAGCTTAGATCAGTTGCATGAGCAGTTCTTC	CASSLDQLHEQFF
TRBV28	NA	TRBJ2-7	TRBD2	TGTGCCAGCAGCCTGGGCTTAGCGGGAGAGAGATACGAGCAGTACTTC	CASSLGLAGERYEQYF
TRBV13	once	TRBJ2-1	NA	TGTGCCAGCAGCTTAGAGGCCGAGTTTCTTGCGGAGCTATACAATGAGCAGTTCTTC	CASSLEAEFLAELYNEQFF
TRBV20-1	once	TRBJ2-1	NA	TGCAGTGCTAGAGGGCCCGGGCCCTACAATGAGCAGTTCTTC	CSARGPGPYNEQFF
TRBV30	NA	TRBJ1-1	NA	TGTGCCTGGAGTGACTACAGGGCCCTGAACACTGAAGCTTTCTTT	CAWSDYRALNTEAFF
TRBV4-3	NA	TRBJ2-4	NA	TGCGCCAGCAGCCAGTTAGACGGATTACTAGCCAAAAACATTCAGTACTTC	CASSQLDGLLAKNIQYF
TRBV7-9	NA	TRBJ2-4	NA	TGTGCCAGCAGCCCACCACGGGTGGGGACTTTAAAAAACATTCAGTACTTC	CASSPPRVGTLKNIQYF
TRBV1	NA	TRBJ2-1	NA	TGCACCAGCAGCCAAGATCAGCGCCGGAGCTCCTACAATGAGCAGTTCTTC	CTSSQDQRRSSYNEQFF
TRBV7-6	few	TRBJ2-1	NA	TGTGCCAGCAGCTTAGCGGCGAGCTCCTACAATGAGCAGTTCTTC	CASSLAASSYNEQFF
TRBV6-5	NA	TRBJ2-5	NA	TGTGCCAGCAGCCCTATAGGAGGGGCCCAAGAGACCCAGTACTTC	CASSPIGGAQETQYF
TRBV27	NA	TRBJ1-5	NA	TGTGCCAGCAGGCCACAGGGCGGTCAGCCCCAGCATTTT	CASRPQGGQPQHF
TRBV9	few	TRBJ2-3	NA	TGTGCCAGCAGCGTAGAAGGCAGGGGAACAGATACGCAGTATTTT	CASSVEGRGTDTQYF
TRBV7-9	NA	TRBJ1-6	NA	TGTGCCAGCAGCTTAGGGCAGGGGAATACACCCCTCCACTTT	CASSLGQGNTPLHF
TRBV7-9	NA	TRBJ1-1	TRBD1	TGTGCCAGCAGCCCTTCCGGGACAGGGGGCACTGAAGCTTTCTTT	CASSPSGTGGTEAFF
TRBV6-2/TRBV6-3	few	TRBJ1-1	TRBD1	TGTGCCAGCAGCCATGGGACAGCCGAAGCTTTCTTT	CASSHGTAEAFF
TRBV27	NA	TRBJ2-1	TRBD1	TGTGCCAGCAGTTTCGGACAGGGGGCGGGTCAGTTCTTC	CASSFGQGAGQFF
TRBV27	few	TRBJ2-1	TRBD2	TGTGCCAGCAGTTGGGGGGGAGGGAATGAGCAGTTCTTC	CASSWGGGNEQFF
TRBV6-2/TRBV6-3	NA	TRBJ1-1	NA	TGTGCCAGCAGTTACTCCCAAGCGAGGATGAACACTGAAGCTTTCTTT	CASSYSQARMNTEAFF
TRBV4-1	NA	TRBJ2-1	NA	TGCGCCAGCAGCCAAGAACCTAGGGCCTACAATGAGCAGTTCTTC	CASSQEPRAYNEQFF
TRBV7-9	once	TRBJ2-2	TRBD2	TGTGCCAGCAGCTGGGACTACTTGGACCATGGGACCGGGGAGCTGTTTTTT	CASSWDYLDHGTGELFF
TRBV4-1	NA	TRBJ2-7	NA	TGCGCCAGCAGCCAAGGAGCGCGTGTCAGGGGAGGCTACGAGCAGTACTTC	CASSQGARVRGGYEQYF
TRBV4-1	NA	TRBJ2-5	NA	TGCGCCAGCAGCCAAGGGTCACGCGGCCAAGAGACCCAGTACTTC	CASSQGSRGQETQYF
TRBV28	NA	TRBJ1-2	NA	TGTGCCAGCAGTTTCGGTCCGGGGCTTAACTATGGCTACACCTTC	CASSFGPGLNYGYTF
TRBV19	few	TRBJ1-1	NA	TGTGCCAGTAGTATCGGTCAGATGAACACTGAAGCTTTCTTT	CASSIGQMNTEAFF
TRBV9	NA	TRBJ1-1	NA	TGTGCCAGCAGCGTAGGGGCAGGGTCTGAAGCTTTCTTT	CASSVGAGSEAFF
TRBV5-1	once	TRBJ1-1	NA	TGCGCCAGCAGCTTGGGGCAGAGCATGAACACTGAAGCTTTCTTT	CASSLGQSMNTEAFF
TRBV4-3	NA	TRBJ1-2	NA	TGCGCCAGCAGCCCTGTACGGGGATTCTATGGCTACACCTTC	CASSPVRGFYGYTF
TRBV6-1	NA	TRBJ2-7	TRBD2	TGTGCCAGCAGTCGAGGCCCGGGACTAGCGGGAGGTAACTACGAGCAGTACTTC	CASSRGPGLAGGNYEQYF
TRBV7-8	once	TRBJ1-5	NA	TGTGCCAGCAGCCCCAGGGAAGGGGGAGGCAATCAGCCCCAGCATTTT	CASSPREGGGNQPQHF
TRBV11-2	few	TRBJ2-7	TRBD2	TGTGCCAGCAGCCTGCCGCGGGGGTTTAAAGGGGAGCAGTACTTC	CASSLPRGFKGEQYF
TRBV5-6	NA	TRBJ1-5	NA	TGTGCCAGCAGCCGAACAGGGAGAGGCAATCAGCCCCAGCATTTT	CASSRTGRGNQPQHF
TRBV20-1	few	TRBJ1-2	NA	TGCAGTGCTAGGCCAGGGTCTTATGGCTACACCTTC	CSARPGSYGYTF
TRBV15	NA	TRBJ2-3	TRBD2	TGTGCCACCAGCAGCAGACTAGCGCCCGCAGATACGCAGTATTTT	CATSSRLAPADTQYF
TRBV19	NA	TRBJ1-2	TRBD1	TGTGCCAGTAAGAGAGGACAGGGACCTTCCCCTTATGGCTACACCTTC	CASKRGQGPSPYGYTF
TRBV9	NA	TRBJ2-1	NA	TGTGCCAGCAGTGTGGGCGCTAGCTCCTACAATGAGCAGTTCTTC	CASSVGASSYNEQFF
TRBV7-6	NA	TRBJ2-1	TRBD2	TGTGCCAGCAGCTTACGGACCGGGACTAGCGCCTACAATGAGCAGTTCTTC	CASSLRTGTSAYNEQFF
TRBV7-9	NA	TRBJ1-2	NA	TGTGCCAGCAGCTTTACGACAGCGGGTAATGGCTACACCTTC	CASSFTTAGNGYTF
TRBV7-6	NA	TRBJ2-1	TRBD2	TGTGCCAGCAGCTTCCAACCGGGACTAGCGGGAGACAATGAGCAGTTCTTC	CASSFQPGLAGDNEQFF
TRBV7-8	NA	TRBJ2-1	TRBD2	TGTGCCAGCAGCATACTAGCGGCCTACAATGAGCAGTTCTTC	CASSILAAYNEQFF
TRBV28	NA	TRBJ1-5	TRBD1	TGTGCCAGCAGTTACTCTCCCGGGACAGGGTACCAGCCCCAGCATTTT	CASSYSPGTGYQPQHF
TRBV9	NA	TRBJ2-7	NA	TGTGCCAGCAGCGTAGGGGGTGGGGACGAGCAGTACTTC	CASSVGGGDEQYF
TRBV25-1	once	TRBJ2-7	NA	TGTGCCAGCAGTGGAGCGTATGGCAAGAACGAGCAGTACTTC	CASSGAYGKNEQYF
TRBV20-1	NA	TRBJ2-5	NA	TGCAGTGCTCCGGTAATCAGGGAGGAGACCCAGTACTTC	CSAPVIREETQYF
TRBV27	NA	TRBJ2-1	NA	TGTGCCTCCATCGATTTACAGGGGGGGTTCAATGAGCAGTTCTTC	CASIDLQGGFNEQFF
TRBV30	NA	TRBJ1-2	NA	TGTGCCTGGAGTACGGGAGGGAACTATGGCTACACCTTC	CAWSTGGNYGYTF
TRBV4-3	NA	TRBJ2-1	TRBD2	TGCGCCAGCAGCCTAATAGCGGGAGGGGGTTACAATGAGCAGTTCTTC	CASSLIAGGGYNEQFF
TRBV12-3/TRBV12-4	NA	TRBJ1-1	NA	TGTGCCAGCATACTGCCAGGTAACACTGAAGCTTTCTTT	CASILPGNTEAFF
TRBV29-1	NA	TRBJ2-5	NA	TGCAGCGTTGTCGTACGGCCGGAGACCCAGTACTTC	CSVVVRPETQYF
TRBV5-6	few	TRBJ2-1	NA	TGTGCCAGCAGCTTGGATCGGGTAAGCTCCTACAATGAGCAGTTCTTC	CASSLDRVSSYNEQFF
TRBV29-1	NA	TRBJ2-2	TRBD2	TGCAGCGTTGTAACGGCAGCTAGCGGGACCGGGGAGCTGTTTTTT	CSVVTAASGTGELFF
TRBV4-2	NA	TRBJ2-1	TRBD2	TGTGCCAGCAGCCAAGATCCACTAGCGGGAGGGCCTTACAATGAGCAGTTCTTC	CASSQDPLAGGPYNEQFF
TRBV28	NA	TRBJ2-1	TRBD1	TGTGCCAGCAGTTTAGGCGAGGGACAGCCCGGACACAATGAGCAGTTCTTC	CASSLGEGQPGHNEQFF